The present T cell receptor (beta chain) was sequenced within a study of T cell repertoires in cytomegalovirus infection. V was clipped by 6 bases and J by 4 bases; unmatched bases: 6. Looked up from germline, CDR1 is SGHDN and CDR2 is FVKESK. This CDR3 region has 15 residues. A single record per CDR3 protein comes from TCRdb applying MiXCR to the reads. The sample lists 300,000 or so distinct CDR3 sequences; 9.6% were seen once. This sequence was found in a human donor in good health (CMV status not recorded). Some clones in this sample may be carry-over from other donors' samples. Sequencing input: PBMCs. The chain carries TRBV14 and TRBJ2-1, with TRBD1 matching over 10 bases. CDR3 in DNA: TGTGCCAGCAGTCGTGACAGGGGGCTGTACAATGAGCAGTTCTTC. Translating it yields CASSRDRGLYNEQFF.